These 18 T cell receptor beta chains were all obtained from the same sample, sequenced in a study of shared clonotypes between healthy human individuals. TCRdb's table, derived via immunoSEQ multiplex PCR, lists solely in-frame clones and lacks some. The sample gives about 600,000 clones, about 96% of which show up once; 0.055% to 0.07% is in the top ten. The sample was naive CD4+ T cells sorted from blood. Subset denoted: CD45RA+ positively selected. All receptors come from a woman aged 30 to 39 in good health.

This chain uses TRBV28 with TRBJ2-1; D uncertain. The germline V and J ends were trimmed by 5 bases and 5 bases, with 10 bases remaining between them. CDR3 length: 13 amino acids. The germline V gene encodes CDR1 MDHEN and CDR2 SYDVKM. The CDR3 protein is CASSLGPNNEQFF. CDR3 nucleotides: TGTGCCAGCAGTCTCGGGCCAAACAATGAGCAGTTCTTC.

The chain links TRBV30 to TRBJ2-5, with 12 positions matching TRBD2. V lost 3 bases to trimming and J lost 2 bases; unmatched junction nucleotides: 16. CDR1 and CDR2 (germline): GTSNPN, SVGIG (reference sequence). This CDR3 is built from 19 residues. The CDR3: CAWRLTGTPGLAGQETQYF. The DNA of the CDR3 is TGTGCCTGGAGGTTAACCGGGACTCCTGGACTAGCGGGACAAGAGACCCAGTACTTC.

The CDR3 sequence: CASSLSQGAPTDTQYF. The CDR3 DNA sequence: TGTGCCAGCAGTTTATCTCAGGGGGCCCCCACAGATACGCAGTATTTT. The chain carries TRBV28 and TRBJ2-3, with 8 nucleotides matching TRBD1. J was trimmed by 2 bases and V by 1 base; bases with no gene match: 5. This CDR3 comprises 16 residues. Per germline, CDR1 MDHEN and CDR2 SYDVKM.

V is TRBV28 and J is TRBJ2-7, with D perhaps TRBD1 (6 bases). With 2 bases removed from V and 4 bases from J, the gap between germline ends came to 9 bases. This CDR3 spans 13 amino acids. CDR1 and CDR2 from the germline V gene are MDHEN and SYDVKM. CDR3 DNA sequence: TGTGCCAGCAGTTTAGGGACAAGGTACGAGCAGTACTTC. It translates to CASSLGTRYEQYF.

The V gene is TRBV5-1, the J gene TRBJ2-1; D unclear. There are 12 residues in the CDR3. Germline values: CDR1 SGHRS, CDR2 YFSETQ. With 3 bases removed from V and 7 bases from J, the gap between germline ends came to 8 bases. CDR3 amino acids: CASSWTTNEQFF. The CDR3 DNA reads TGCGCCAGCAGCTGGACCACTAATGAGCAGTTCTTC.

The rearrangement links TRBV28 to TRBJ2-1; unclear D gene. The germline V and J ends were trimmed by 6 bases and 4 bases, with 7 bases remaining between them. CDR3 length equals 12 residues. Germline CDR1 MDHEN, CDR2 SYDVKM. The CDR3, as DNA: TGTGCCAGCAGCGAGGAGTACAATGAGCAGTTCTTC. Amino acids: CASSEEYNEQFF.

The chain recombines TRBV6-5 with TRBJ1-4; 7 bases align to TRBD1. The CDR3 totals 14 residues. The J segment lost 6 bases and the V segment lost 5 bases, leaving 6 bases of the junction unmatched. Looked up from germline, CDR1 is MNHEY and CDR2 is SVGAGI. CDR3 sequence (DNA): TGTGCCAGCAGTCGACAGGGTGATTATGAAAAACTGTTTTTT. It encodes CASSRQGDYEKLFF.

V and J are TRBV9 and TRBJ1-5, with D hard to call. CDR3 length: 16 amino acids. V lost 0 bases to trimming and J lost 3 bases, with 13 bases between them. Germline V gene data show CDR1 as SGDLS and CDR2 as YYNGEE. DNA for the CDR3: TGTGCCAGCAGCGTAGACCCCTCAGGTTTCAATCAGCCCCAGCATTTT. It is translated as CASSVDPSGFNQPQHF.

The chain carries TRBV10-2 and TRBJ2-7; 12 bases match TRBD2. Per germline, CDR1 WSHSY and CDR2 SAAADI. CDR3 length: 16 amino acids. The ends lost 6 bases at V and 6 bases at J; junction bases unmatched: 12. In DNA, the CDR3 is TGCGCCAGCAGGACTAGCGGGAGTCGCTCGGCTTCCGAGCAGTACTTC. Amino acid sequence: CASRTSGSRSASEQYF.

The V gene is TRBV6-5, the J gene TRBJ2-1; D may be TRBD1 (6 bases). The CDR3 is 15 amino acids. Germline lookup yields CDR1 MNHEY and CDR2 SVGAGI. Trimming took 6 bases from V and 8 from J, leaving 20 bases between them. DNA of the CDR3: TGTGCCAGCAGCGCTCGCCAGGGGCCCCGACATGAGCAGTTCTTC. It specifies CASSARQGPRHEQFF.

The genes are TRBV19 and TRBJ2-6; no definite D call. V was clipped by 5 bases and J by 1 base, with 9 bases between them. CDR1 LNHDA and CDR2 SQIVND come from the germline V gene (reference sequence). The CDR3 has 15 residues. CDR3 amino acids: CASSALSSGANVLTF. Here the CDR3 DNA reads TGTGCCAGTAGTGCTCTTAGTTCTGGGGCCAACGTCCTGACTTTC.

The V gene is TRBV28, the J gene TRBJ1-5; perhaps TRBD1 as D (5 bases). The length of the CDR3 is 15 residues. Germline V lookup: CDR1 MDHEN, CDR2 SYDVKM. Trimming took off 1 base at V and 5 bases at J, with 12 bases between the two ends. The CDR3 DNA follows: TGTGCCAGCAGTTTATTGATTGGGGCCTATCAGCCCCAGCATTTT. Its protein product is CASSLLIGAYQPQHF.

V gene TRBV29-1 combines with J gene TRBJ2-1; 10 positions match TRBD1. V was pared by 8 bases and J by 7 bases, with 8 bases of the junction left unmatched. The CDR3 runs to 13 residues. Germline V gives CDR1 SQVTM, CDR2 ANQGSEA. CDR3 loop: CSPWDRGGNEQFF. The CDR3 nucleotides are TGCAGCCCGTGGGACAGGGGAGGAAATGAGCAGTTCTTC.

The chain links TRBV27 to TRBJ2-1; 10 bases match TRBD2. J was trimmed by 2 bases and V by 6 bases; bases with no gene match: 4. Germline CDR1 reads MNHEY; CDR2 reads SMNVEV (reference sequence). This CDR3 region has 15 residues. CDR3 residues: CASSQAGGPYNEQFF. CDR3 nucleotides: TGTGCCAGCAGCCAAGCGGGAGGGCCCTACAATGAGCAGTTCTTC.

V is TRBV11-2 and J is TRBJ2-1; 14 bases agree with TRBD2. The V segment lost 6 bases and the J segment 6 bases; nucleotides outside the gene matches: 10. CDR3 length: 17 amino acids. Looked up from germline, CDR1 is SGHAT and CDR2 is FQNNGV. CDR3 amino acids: CASRLTSGRDASNEQFF. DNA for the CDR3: TGTGCCAGCAGATTGACTAGCGGGAGGGATGCCTCCAATGAGCAGTTCTTC.

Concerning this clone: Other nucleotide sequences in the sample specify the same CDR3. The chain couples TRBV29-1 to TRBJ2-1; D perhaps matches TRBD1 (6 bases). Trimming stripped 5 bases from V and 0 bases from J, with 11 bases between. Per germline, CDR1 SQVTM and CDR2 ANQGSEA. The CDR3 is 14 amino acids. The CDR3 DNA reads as TGCAGCGTTCGTGACAGGAGCTCCTACAATGAGCAGTTCTTC. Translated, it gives CSVRDRSSYNEQFF.

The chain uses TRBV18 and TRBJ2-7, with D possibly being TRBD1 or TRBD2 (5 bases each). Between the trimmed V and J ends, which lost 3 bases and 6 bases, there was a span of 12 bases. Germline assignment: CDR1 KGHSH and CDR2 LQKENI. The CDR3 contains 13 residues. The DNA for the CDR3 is TGTGCCAGCTCACCGACGGGGACCAGCGAGCAGTACTTC. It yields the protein CASSPTGTSEQYF.

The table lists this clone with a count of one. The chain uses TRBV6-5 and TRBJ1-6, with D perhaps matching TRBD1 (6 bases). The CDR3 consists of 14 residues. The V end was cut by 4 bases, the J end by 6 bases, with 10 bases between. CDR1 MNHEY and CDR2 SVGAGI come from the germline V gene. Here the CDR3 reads CASSLQGLNSPLHF. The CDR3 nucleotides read TGTGCCAGCAGTTTACAGGGACTTAATTCACCCCTCCACTTT.